This T cell receptor (beta chain) was captured in a study of cytomegalovirus exposure and HLA in healthy donors. Overall study context: The 110 million or so unique TCR beta sequences, from roughly 170 million T cells, were found by an earlier analysis. Early on, a data release was issued that held tens of millions of unique TCRs from HLA-typed donors.

These donors counted as nominally healthy when sampled, but unrecorded immune exposures were likely. Germline V gives CDR1 SEHNR, CDR2 FQNEAQ (reference sequence). The germline V and J ends were trimmed by 4 bases and 4 bases, with 19 bases remaining between them. The CDR3 is 17 residues long. With 60 Vbeta and 13 Jbeta primers, the PCR was carried out. Assay used: immunoSEQ multiplex PCR; TCRdb lists only in-frame clones, some missing. Counted here are 180,000 or so clones, 75% to 85% occurring once; the ten biggest clones make up roughly 1.5%. In this sample, this clone turned up once. Its antigen remains unknown. Study-wide results and limits: The study assumed roughly uniform donor sequencing depth for presence/absence analyses.

The sequencing sample was made of PBMCs. This chain links TRBV7-9 with TRBJ2-2; a possible D gene is TRBD2 (6 bases). This clonotype was obtained from a man aged 18 to 35 in good health and CMV-seronegative. The chain's CDR3 is CASSSTGVGVVTGELFF. In DNA form, the CDR3 reads TGTGCCAGCAGCTCGACGGGGGTGGGAGTGGTCACCGGGGAGCTGTTTTTT.